The present T cell receptor beta chain was sequenced within a study of T cell responses to AZD1222 COVID-19 vaccine. Broader study findings: Spike-specific TCR depth and breadth grew after two AZD1222 doses. Baseline seropositives among AZD1222 recipients totaled only five to seven.

On this clone: Its antigen is unknown.

Method: immunoSEQ multiplex PCR; TCRdb's copy keeps in-frame clones and lacks some. The table lists roughly 120,000 clones, about 90% of them singletons, with roughly 4.4% in the top ten. The CDR3 covers 13 residues. CDR1 and CDR2 from the germline V gene are SEHNR and FQNEAQ (reference sequence). Deletions cut 2 bases from V and 7 bases from J, with 11 bases between. The chain recombines TRBV7-9 with TRBJ1-2; D is possibly TRBD1 (5 bases). This sequence was found in an adult who received the AZD1222 COVID-19 vaccine. Sequenced here: peripheral blood, sampled 28 days after the second AZD1222 dose. The CDR3: CASSLFDSAGYTF. The DNA of the CDR3 is TGTGCCAGCAGCTTATTCGACAGCGCTGGCTACACCTTC.